This TCR beta chain was observed in a study of blood T cell repertoires in COVID-19 (dated by TCRdb to the early 2020s). Study-wide context: Collaborator samples came from the United States, Italy and Spain and covered acute and convalescent phases of COVID-19. Where available, HLA class I and class II types were obtained from metadata supplied by the sample provider rather than from assay-based typing. The prospective study material was composed of cDNA or gDNA derived from T cells, B-cell-depleted T cells, or PBMCs. Deeply sampled blood TCRbeta repertoires from subjects exposed to, actively infected with, or recovered from COVID-19 were included in the dataset. The repertoires were made available in a free public database intended to serve as a resource for research on the immune response to SARS-CoV-2. Samples came from the ongoing ImmuneRACE study (first 160 participants) plus 1,254 subjects from 6 global collaborators. A de-identified subject ID, COVID-19 status, age in years and sex were almost always included in the sample metadata. What the authors observed across the whole study: The quantity of clinical and demographic metadata differed by source and by participant and was supplied without curation.

A note on this clone: Its antigen is currently not known. The sample holds no much larger clone one base away, and base qualities are not on file.

The immunoSEQ Assay, a bias-controlled multiplex PCR, was used to amplify TCRbeta CDR3 regions from genomic DNA. Per the authors' processing: Nucleated cell counts per sample were estimated from amplification of reference gene primers within the assay. Sequence reads were collapsed and filtered to measure the absolute abundance of every unique TCRbeta CDR3 rearrangement. For each sample, productive Simpson clonality was calculated by taking the square root of Simpson's diversity index across productive rearrangements. This immuneACCESS table, as held by TCRdb, lists in-frame sequences with V and J called but not all clones. Of the missing ones, under half trace to an unresolved V gene in checked studies; the others have no known cause. D and trimming come from the DNA, and the V and J calls and clone size come from that table. This sample comprises approximately 140,000 clones, 80% to 90% of them detected only once. The leading ten clones occupy around 35% of the sample.

Whole blood was collected in K2EDTA tubes by collaborating institutions according to the institutions' own protocols. Collaborator samples were shipped for TCRbeta analysis as frozen whole blood, isolated PBMCs, or DNA extracted from either sample type. V lost 6 bases and J lost 0 bases, and the count of bases not matched to a germline gene is 2. The CDR3 has 13 amino acids, counting the end cysteine and phenylalanine. The only DNA kept is the CDR3, 39 bases in frame from the first base. The sample was peripheral blood. This sequence originates from a human donor in a cohort sampled during active COVID-19. The chain links TRBV12-3 or TRBV12-4 with TRBJ2-7; 7 central nucleotides agree with TRBD1. The CDR3 amino acid sequence is: CASSNRGSYEQYF. The nucleotides are TGTGCCAGCAGCAACAGGGGCTCCTACGAGCAGTACTTC.